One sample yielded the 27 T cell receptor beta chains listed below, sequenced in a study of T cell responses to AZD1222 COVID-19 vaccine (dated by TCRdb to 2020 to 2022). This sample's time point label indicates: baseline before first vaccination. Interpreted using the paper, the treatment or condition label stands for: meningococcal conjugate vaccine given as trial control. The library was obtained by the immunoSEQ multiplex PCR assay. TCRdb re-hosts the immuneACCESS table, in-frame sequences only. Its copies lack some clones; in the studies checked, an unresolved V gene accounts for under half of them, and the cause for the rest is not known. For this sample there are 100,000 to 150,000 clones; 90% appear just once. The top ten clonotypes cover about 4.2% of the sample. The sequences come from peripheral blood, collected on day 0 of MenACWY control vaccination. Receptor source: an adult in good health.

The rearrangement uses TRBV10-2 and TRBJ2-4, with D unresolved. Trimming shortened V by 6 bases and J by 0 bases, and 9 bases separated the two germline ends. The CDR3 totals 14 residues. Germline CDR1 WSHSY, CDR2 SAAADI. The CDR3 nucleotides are TGCGCCAGCAGCTCGACGGTAGCCAAAAACATTCAGTACTTC. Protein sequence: CASSSTVAKNIQYF.

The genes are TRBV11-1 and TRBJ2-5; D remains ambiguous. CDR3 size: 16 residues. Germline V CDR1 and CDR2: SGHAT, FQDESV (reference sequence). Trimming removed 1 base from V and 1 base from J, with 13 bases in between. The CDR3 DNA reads TGTGCCAGCAGCTTAGTAACCGGGTCCGCCCAAGAGACCCAGTACTTC. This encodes CASSLVTGSAQETQYF.

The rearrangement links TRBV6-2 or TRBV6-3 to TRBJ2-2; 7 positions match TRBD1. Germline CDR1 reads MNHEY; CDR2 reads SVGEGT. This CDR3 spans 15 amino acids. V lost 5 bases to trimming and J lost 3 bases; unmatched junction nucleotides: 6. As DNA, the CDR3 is TGTGCCAGCAGTCGGCAGGGGGATTACACCGGGGAGCTGTTTTTT. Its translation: CASSRQGDYTGELFF.

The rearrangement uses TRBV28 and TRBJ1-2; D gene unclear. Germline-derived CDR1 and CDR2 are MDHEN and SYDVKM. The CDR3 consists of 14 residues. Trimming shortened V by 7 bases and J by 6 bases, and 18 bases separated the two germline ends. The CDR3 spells CASKTEDLGNGYTF. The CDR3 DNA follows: TGTGCCAGCAAAACTGAGGACCTAGGGAATGGCTACACCTTC.

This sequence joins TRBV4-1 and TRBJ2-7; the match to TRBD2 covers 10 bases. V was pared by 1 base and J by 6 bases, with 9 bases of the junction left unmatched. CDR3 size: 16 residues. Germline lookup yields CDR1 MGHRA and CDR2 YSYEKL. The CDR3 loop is CASSQVAGGTSGEQYF. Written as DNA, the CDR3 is TGCGCCAGCAGCCAAGTAGCGGGAGGCACCTCAGGCGAGCAGTACTTC.

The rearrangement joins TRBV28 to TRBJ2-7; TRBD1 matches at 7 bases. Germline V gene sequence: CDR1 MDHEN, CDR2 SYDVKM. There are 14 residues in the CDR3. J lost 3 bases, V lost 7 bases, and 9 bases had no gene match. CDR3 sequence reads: CASKTGDSNYEQYF. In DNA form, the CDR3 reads TGTGCCAGCAAAACAGGGGACAGCAACTACGAGCAGTACTTC. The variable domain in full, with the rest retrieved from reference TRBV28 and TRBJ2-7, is DVKVTQSSRYLVKRTGEKVFLECVQDMDHENMFWYRQDPGLGLRLIYFSYDVKMKEKGDIPEGYSVSREKKERFSLILESASTNQTSMYLCASKTGDSNYEQYFGPGTRLTVT.

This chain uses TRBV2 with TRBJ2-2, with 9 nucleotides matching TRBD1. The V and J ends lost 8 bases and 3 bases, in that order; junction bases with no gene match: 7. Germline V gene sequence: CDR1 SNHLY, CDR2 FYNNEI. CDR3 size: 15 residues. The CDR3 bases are TGTGCCAGCGGACAGGGACAGGGTGACACCGGGGAGCTGTTTTTT. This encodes CASGQGQGDTGELFF.

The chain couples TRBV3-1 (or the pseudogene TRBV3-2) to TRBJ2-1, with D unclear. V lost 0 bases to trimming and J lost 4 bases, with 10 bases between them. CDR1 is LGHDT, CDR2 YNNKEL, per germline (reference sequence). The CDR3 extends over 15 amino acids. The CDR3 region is CASSQDRPGYNEQFF. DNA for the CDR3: TGTGCCAGCAGCCAAGATCGGCCGGGTTACAATGAGCAGTTCTTC.

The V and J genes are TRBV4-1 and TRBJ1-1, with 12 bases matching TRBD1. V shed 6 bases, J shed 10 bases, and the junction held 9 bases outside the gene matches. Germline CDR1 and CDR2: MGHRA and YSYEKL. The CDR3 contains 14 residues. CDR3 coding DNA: TGCGCCAGCAGTGTCCCGGGACAGGGGGCAGGAGCTTTCTTT. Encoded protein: CASSVPGQGAGAFF.

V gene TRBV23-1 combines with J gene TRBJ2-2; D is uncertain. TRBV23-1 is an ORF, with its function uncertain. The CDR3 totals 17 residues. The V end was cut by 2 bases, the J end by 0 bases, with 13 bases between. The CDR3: CASSQDVLPANTGELFF. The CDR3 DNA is TGCGCCAGCAGTCAAGATGTTCTTCCCGCGAACACCGGGGAGCTGTTTTTT.

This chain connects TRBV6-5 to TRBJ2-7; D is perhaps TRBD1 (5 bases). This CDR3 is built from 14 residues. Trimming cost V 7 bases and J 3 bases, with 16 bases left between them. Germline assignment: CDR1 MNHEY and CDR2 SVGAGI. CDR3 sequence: CASKVDREYYEQYV. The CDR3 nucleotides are TGTGCCAGCAAAGTAGACAGAGAATACTACGAGCAGTACGTC.

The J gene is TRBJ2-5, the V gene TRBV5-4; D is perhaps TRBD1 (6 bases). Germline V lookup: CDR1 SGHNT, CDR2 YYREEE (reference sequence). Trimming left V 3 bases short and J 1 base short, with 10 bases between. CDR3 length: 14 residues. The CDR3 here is CASSSGTFQETQYF. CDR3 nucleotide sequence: TGTGCCAGCAGCTCCGGGACATTCCAAGAGACCCAGTACTTC.

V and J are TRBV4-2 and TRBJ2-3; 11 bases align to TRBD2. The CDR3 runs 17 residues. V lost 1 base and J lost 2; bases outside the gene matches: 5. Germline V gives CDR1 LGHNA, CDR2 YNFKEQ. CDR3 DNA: TGTGCCAGCAGCCAAGCACCGGGACTAGCGGTCACAGATACGCAGTATTTT. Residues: CASSQAPGLAVTDTQYF.

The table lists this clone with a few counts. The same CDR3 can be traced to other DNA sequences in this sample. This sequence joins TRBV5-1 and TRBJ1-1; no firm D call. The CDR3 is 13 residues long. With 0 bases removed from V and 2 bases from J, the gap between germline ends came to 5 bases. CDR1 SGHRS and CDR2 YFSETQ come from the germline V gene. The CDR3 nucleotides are TGCGCCAGCAGCTTGGGGGGTAACACTGAAGCTTTCTTT. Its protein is CASSLGGNTEAFF.

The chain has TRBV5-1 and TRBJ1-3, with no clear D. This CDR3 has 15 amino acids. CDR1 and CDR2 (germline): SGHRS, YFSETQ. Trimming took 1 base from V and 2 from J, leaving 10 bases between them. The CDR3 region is CASSLNQRTGNTIYF. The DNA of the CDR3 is TGCGCCAGCAGCTTGAATCAGAGAACTGGAAACACCATATATTTT.

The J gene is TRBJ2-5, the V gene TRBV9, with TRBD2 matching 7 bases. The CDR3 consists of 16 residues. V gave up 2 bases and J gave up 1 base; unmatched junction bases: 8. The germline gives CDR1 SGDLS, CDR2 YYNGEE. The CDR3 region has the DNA TGTGCCAGCAGCGTCACCGGGACTACAATCCAAGAGACCCAGTACTTC. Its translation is CASSVTGTTIQETQYF.

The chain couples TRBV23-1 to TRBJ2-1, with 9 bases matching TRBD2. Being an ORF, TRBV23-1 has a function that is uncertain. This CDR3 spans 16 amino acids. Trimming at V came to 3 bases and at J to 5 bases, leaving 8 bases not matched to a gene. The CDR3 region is CASSQLKTSGHNEQFF. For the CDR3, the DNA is TGCGCCAGCAGTCAGCTGAAGACTAGCGGCCACAATGAGCAGTTCTTC.

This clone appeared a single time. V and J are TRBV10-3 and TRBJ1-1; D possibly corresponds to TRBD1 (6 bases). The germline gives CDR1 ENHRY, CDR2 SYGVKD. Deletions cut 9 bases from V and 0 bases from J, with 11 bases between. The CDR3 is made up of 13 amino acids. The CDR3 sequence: CAIRGQLNTEAFF. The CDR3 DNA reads TGTGCCATAAGGGGACAACTGAACACTGAAGCTTTCTTT.

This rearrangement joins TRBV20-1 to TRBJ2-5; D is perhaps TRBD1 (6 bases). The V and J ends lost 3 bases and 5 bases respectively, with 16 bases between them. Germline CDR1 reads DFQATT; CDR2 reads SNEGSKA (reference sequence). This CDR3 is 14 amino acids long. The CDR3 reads CSASRQGGWETQYF. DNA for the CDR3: TGCAGTGCTAGTAGACAAGGGGGTTGGGAGACCCAGTACTTC.

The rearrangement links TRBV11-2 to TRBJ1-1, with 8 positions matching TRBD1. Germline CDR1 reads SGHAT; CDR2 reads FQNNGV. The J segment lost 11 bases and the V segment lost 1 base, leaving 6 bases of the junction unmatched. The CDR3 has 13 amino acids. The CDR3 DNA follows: TGTGCCAGCAGCTTAGTAGACAGGGGAATCGCTTTCTTT. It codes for CASSLVDRGIAFF.

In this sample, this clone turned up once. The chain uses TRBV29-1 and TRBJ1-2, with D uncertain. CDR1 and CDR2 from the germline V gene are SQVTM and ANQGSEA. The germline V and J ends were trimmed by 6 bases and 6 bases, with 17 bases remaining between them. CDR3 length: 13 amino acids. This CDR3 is CSVVVPWGHGYTF. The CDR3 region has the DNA TGCAGCGTCGTCGTTCCTTGGGGTCATGGCTACACCTTC.

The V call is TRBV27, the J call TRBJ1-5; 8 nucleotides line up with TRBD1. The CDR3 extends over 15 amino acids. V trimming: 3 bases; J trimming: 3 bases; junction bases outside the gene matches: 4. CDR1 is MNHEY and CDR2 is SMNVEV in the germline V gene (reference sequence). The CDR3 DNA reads TGTGCCAGCAGTTTCGACAGGGGTCCCAATCAGCCCCAGCATTTT. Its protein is CASSFDRGPNQPQHF.

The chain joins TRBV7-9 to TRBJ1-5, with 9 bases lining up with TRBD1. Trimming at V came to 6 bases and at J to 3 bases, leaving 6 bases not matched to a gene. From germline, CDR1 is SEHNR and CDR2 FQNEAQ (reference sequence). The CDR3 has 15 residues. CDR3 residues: CASSDGTGPNQPQHF. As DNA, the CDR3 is TGTGCCAGCAGTGACGGGACAGGGCCCAATCAGCCCCAGCATTTT.

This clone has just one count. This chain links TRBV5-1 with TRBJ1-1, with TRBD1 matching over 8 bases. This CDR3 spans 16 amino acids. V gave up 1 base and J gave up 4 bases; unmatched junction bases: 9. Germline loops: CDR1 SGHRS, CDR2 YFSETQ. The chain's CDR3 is CASSLRAIGQGTEAFF. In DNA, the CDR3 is TGCGCCAGCAGCTTGAGGGCAATTGGACAGGGCACTGAAGCTTTCTTT.

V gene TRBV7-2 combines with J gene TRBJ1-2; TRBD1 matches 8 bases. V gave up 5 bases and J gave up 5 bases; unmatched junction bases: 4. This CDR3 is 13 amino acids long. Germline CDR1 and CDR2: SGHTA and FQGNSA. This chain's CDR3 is CASSSDRGYGYTF. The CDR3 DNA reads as TGTGCCAGCAGCAGCGACAGGGGTTATGGCTACACCTTC. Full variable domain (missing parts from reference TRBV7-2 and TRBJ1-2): GAGVSQSPSNKVTEKGKDVELRCDPISGHTALYWYRQSLGQGLEFLIYFQGNSAPDKSGLPSDRFSAERTGGSVSTLTIQRTQQEDSAVYLCASSSDRGYGYTFGSGTRLTVV.

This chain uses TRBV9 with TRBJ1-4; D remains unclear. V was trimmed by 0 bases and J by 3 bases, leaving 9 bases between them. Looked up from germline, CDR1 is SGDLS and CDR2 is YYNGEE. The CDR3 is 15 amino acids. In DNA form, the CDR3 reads TGTGCCAGCAGCGTAGGAGGTGGGGCTAATGAAAAACTGTTTTTT. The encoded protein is CASSVGGGANEKLFF.

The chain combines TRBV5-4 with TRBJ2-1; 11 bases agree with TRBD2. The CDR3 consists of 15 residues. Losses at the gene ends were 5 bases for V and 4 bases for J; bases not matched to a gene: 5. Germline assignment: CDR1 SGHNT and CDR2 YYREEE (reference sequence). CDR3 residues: CASRTGTSGYNEQFF. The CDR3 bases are TGTGCCAGCAGGACCGGGACTAGCGGATACAATGAGCAGTTCTTC.